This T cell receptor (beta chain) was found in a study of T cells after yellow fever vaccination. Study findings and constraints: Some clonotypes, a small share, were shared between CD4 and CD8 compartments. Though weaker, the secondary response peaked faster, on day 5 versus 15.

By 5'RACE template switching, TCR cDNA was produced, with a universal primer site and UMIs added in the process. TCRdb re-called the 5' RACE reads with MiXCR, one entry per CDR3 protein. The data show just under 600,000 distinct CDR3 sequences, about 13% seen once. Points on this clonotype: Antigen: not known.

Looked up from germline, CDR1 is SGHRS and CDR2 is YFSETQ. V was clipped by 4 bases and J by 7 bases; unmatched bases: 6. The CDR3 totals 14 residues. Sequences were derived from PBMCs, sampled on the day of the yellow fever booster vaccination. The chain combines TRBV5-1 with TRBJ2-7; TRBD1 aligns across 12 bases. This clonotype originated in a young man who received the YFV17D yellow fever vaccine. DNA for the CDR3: TGCGCCAGCAGCACGGGACAGGGGGCAGGTGAGCAGTACTTC. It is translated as CASSTGQGAGEQYF.